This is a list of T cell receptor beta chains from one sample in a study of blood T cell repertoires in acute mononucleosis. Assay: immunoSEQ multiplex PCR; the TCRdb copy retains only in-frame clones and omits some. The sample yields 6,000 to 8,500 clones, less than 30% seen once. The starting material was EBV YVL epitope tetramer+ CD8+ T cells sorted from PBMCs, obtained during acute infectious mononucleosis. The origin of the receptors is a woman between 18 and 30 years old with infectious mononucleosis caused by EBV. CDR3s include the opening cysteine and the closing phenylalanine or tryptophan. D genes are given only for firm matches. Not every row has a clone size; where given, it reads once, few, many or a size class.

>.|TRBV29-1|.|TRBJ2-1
TGCAGCGTTGTGGCAGTCTCAAACAATGAGCAGTTCTTC
CSVVAVSNNEQFF
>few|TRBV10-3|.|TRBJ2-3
TGTGCCACCGGCCCCCTCGACAACACAGATACGCAGTATTTT
CATGPLDNTDTQYF
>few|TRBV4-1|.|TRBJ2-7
TGTGCCAGCAGCCAAGAAGGACAACTTTCCTACGAGCAGTACTTC
CASSQEGQLSYEQYF
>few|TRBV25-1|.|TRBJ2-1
TGTGCCAGCAGTTTCTTGCCGGGGGGCCCTAGGGAGCAGTTCTTC
CASSFLPGGPREQFF
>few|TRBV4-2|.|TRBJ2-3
TGTGCCAGCAGTCCCTCCCTGAGCGACTACTTCACAGATACGCAGTATTTT
CASSPSLSDYFTDTQYF
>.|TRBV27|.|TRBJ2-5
TGTGCCAGCAGTGATTTTTTACGGGAGACCCAGTACTTC
CASSDFLRETQYF
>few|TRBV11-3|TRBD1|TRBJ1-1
TGTGCCAGCAGCCCGACGACAGGGTCCGCCACTGAAGCTTTCTTT
CASSPTTGSATEAFF
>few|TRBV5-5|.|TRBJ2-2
TGTGCCAGCGCCTTGAGAATTGGGAACACCGGGGAGCTGTTTTTT
CASALRIGNTGELFF
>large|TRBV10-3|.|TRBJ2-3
TGTGCCATCAGTGGAGTTGGTAGCACAGATACGCAGTATTTT
CAISGVGSTDTQYF
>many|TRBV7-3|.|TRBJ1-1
TGTGCCAGCAGCCATTCGGGGGGCACTGAAGCTTTCTTT
CASSHSGGTEAFF
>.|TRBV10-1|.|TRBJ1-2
TGCGCCAGCAGTCCGCCCCTAATTGAGACTGGCTACACCTTC
CASSPPLIETGYTF
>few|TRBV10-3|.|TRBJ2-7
TGTGCCATCAGTGATCCGTTGGCAGGGGAAAACGAGCAGTACTTC
CAISDPLAGENEQYF
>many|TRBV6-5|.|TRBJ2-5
TGTGCCAGCCAGGGGTACCAAGAGACCCAGTACTTC
CASQGYQETQYF